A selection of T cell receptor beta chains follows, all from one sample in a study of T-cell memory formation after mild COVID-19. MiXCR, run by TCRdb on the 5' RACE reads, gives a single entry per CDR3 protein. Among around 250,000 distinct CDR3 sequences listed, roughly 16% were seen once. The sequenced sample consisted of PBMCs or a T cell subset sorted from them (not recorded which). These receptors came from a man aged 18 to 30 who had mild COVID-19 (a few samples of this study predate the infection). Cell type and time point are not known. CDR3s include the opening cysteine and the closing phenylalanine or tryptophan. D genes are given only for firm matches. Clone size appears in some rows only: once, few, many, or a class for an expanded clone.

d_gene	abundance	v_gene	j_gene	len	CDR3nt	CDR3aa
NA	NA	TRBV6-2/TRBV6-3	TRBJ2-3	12	TGTGCCAGCAGCGCGGTGGGAGATACGCAGTATTTT	CASSAVGDTQYF
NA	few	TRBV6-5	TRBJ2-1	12	TGTGCCAGCAGCCCGGGGGCAGGGTTGCAGTTATTC	CASSPGAGLQLF
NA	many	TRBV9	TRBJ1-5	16	TGTGCCAGCAGCGTAGCTCTCAGCCCAGTCAATCAGCCCCAGCATTTT	CASSVALSPVNQPQHF
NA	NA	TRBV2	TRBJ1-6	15	TGTGCCAGCAGTGGGGGGCAGTCTGGAGGGTCACCCCTCCACTTT	CASSGGQSGGSPLHF
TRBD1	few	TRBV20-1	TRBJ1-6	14	TGCAGTGCTAGAGGTACAGGGGGGGATTCACCCCTCCACTTT	CSARGTGGDSPLHF
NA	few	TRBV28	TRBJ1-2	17	TGTGCCAGCAGTTTAGTCCCGGACACCTACGAGGACTATGGCTACACCTTC	CASSLVPDTYEDYGYTF
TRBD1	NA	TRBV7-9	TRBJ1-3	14	TGTGCCAGCAGCGCATTCAGGGGGCGCCACACCATATATTTT	CASSAFRGRHTIYF
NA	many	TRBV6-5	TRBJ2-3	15	TGTGCCAGCAGTCCCCGCGGGCTGTATGAAGATACGCAGTATTTT	CASSPRGLYEDTQYF
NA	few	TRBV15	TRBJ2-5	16	TGTGCCACCAGCACCCCGAATGCGAGGTTCCTGAAGACCCAGTACTTC	CATSTPNARFLKTQYF
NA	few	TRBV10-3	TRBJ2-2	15	TGTGCCATCAGGGGGGGGACAGAAAACACCGGGGAGCTGTTTTTT	CAIRGGTENTGELFF
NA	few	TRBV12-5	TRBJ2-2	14	TGTGCTAGTGGTTCCGGGACCTTCTTCGGGGAGCTGTTTTTT	CASGSGTFFGELFF
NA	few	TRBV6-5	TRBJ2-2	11	TGTGCCAGCAGTAACCGGGAAGGGCTGTTTTTT	CASSNREGLFF
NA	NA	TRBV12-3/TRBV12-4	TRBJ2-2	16	TGTGCCAGCACCCCGGAGGGGCTAAAGAACACCGGGGAGCTGTTTTTT	CASTPEGLKNTGELFF
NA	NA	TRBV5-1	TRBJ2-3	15	TGCGCCAGCAGCTTTTCCAGGGGCTCACGGGATACGCAGTATTTT	CASSFSRGSRDTQYF
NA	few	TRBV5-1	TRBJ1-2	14	TGCGCCAGCAGCTTGGCGTTAGGCGACTATGGCTACACCTTC	CASSLALGDYGYTF
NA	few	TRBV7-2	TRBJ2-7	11	TGTGCCTCCGGGAGTTTCAACGAGCAGTACTTC	CASGSFNEQYF
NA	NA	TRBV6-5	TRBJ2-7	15	TGTGCCAGCAGCCTACGATGGGTGGACGGCTACGAGCAGTACTTC	CASSLRWVDGYEQYF
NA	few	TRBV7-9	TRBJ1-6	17	TGTGCCAGCAGCTTACTCCAGAAGAAGGGAAGGAATTCACCCCTCCACTTT	CASSLLQKKGRNSPLHF
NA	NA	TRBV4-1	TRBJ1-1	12	TGCGCCAGCAGCTCGAGGGGGATTGAAGCTTTCTTT	CASSSRGIEAFF
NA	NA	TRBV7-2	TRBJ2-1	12	TGTGCCAGCAGCTTCAGAGGGTATGAGCAGTTCTTC	CASSFRGYEQFF
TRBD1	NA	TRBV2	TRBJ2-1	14	TGTGCCAGCAGTGACGGGACAGGGCGGGATGAGCAGTTCTTC	CASSDGTGRDEQFF
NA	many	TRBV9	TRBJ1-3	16	TGTGCCAGCAGCCCATTCGAGGGGAGCTCTGGAAACACCATATATTTT	CASSPFEGSSGNTIYF
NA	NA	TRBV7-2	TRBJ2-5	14	TGTGCCAGCAGCTTAGCGCTCGGCCAAGAGACCCAGTACTTC	CASSLALGQETQYF
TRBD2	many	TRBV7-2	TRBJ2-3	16	TGTGCCAGCAGAACTCAAGCTAGCGGGGGTGCAGATACGCAGTATTTT	CASRTQASGGADTQYF
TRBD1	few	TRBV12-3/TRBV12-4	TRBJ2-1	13	TGTGCCAGCAGGAACTCAGGGGGCCGTGAGCAGTTCTTC	CASRNSGGREQFF
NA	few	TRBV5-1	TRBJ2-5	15	TGCGCCAGCAGCTTGGGAGTATTCTCGCAAGAGACCCAGTACTTC	CASSLGVFSQETQYF
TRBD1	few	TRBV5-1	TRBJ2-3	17	TGCGCCAGCCAACAGGGGGCTTCGTCGACTAGCACAGATACGCAGTATTTT	CASQQGASSTSTDTQYF
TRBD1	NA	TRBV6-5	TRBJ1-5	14	TGTGCCAGCAGGCGGGACAGATACAGTCAGCCCCAGCATTTT	CASRRDRYSQPQHF
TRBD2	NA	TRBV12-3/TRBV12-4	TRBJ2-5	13	TGTGCCAGCAGTTCCGGGACTAGCGGGACCCAGTACTTC	CASSSGTSGTQYF
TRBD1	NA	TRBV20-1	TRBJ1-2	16	TGCAGTGCTAGCGGCCGGGACAGAGGGCTCCGCTATGGCTACACCTTC	CSASGRDRGLRYGYTF
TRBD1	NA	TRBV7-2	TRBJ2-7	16	TGTGCCAGCAGCTTAGGGGGTACAGGGGCGGCCTACGAGCAGTACTTC	CASSLGGTGAAYEQYF
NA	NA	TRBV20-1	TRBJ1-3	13	TGCAGTGCTCCGGGGATAGGTGGAAACACCATATATTTT	CSAPGIGGNTIYF
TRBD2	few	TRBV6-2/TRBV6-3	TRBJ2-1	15	TGTGCCAGCAGTTACGGACTAGCGGGCTACAATGAGCAGTTCTTC	CASSYGLAGYNEQFF
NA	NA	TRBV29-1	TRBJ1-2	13	TGCAGCGTATCTGACGGGACTAACTATGGCTACACCTTC	CSVSDGTNYGYTF
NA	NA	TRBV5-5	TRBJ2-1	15	TGTGCCAGCAGCTCCCCTGTTCGCGTTACCCCAGAGCAGTTCTTC	CASSSPVRVTPEQFF
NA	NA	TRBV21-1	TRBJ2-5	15	TGTGCCAGCAGCAAAGTTGAGGGGAGCGGTGAGACCCAGTACTTC	CASSKVEGSGETQYF
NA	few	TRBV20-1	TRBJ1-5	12	TGCAGTGCTAAGACGGGCAATCAGCCCCAGCATTTT	CSAKTGNQPQHF
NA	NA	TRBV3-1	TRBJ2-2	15	TGTGCCAGCAGCCAACGACTAACGACCACCGGGGAGCTGTTTTTT	CASSQRLTTTGELFF
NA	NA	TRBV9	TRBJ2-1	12	TGTGCCAGCAGCCCCTCGGATAATGAGCAGTTCTTC	CASSPSDNEQFF
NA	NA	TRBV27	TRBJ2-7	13	TGTGCCAGCAGTTACGGCAGAGAATACGAGCAGTACTTC	CASSYGREYEQYF
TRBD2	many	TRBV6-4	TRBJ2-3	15	TGTGCCAGCAGTGCCCTAGCGGGGAGGACAGATACGCAGTATTTT	CASSALAGRTDTQYF
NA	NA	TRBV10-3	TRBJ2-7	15	TGTGCCATCAGTGAGTCGGGCAGTTTCTCCTACGAGCAGTACTTC	CAISESGSFSYEQYF
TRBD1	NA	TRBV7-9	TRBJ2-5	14	TGTGCCAGCAGCACAGACAGGGGCTGGGAGACCCAGTACTTC	CASSTDRGWETQYF
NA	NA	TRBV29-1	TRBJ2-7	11	TGCAGCATTGCAGATTACTACGAGCAGTACTTC	CSIADYYEQYF
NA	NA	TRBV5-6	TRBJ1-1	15	TGTGCCAGCAGCCGCTGGGGAGTGGGGAACACTGAAGCTTTCTTT	CASSRWGVGNTEAFF
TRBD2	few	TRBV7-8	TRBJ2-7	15	TGTGCCAGCAGCTTTCCGGGACTAGAAGGCTACGAGCAGTACTTC	CASSFPGLEGYEQYF
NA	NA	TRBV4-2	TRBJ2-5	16	TGTGCCAGCAGCCAAGAAGGGCGAGGGGGTTCGGTCACCCAGTACTTC	CASSQEGRGGSVTQYF
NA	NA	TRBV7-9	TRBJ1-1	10	TGTGCCAGCAGTTACGCTGAAGCTTTCTTT	CASSYAEAFF
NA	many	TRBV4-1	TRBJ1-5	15	TGCGCCAGCAGCCAGAGACACGTTAGCAATCAGCCCCAGCATTTT	CASSQRHVSNQPQHF
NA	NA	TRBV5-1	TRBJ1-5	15	TGCGCCAGCAGGGAGGGGCCCTATAGCAATCAGCCCCAGCATTTT	CASREGPYSNQPQHF
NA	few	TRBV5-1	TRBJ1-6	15	TGCGCCAGCAGCTTGGGAAACACTGGGAATTCACCCCTCCACTTT	CASSLGNTGNSPLHF
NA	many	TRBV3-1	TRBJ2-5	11	TGTGCCAGCATCAGAGGGGAGACCCAGTACTTC	CASIRGETQYF
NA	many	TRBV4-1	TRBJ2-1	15	TGCGCCAGCAGCCAAGAGGTGCTCTCCTACAATGAGCAGTTCTTC	CASSQEVLSYNEQFF
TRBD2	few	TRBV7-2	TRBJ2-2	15	TGTGCCAGCAGCATCGGACTAGCCAACACCGGGGAGCTGTTTTTT	CASSIGLANTGELFF
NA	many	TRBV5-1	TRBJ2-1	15	TGCGCCAGCAGCGGCGATGGGCGGGCGAGTGATGAGCAGTTCTTC	CASSGDGRASDEQFF
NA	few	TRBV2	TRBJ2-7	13	TGTGCCAGCTCTGCTGGGGAGACGACCGAGCAGTACTTC	CASSAGETTEQYF
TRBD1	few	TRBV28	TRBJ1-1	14	TGTGCCAGCAGTTTACAACTGCAGGGGGCTGAAGCTTTCTTT	CASSLQLQGAEAFF
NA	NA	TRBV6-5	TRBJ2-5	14	TGTGCCAGCAGTGGCGGCCCCGGCGGGGAGACCCAGTACTTC	CASSGGPGGETQYF
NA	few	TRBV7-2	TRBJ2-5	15	TGTGCCAGCAGCATTGGGTCTCAAGTAACTGGGACCCAGTACTTC	CASSIGSQVTGTQYF
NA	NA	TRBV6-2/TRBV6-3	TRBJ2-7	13	TGTGCCAGCAGTCGACTCCTAAACTACGAGCAGTACTTC	CASSRLLNYEQYF